Presented here are 26 T cell receptor beta chains from one specimen sequenced in a study of naive and memory T cell subsets. Ligated cDNA underwent four rounds of PCR with nested alpha and beta constant region primers and SP2. In TCRdb, the UMI-ligation and nested PCR reads were re-called with MiXCR into one record per CDR3 protein. The repertoire includes 20,000 to 25,000 distinct CDR3 sequences, nearly 6% of them detected once, and over 5% sits in the top ten. The treatment is: skin biopsy from PPD injection site in Mantoux-positive individual. An oligonucleotide containing a UMI was ligated to the 3' end of TCR cDNA. The sample was skin, taken from a tuberculin skin test site. The origin of the receptors is an adult in good health.

This clonotype has a handful of counts. The J gene is TRBJ2-7, the V gene TRBV7-9; D not certain. The CDR3 length is 12 residues. Trimming left V 6 bases short and J 9 bases short, with 15 bases between. CDR1 and CDR2 from the germline V gene are SEHNR and FQNEAQ (reference sequence). CDR3 DNA: TGTGCCAGCAGTTTGGGCCTCCCCACGCAGTACTTC. Translation gives CASSLGLPTQYF. Complete variable domain (other parts from reference TRBV7-9 and TRBJ2-7): DTGVSQNPRHKITKRGQNVTFRCDPISEHNRLYWYRQTLGQGPEFLTYFQNEAQLEKSRLLSDRFSAERPKGSFSTLEIQRTEQGDSAMYLCASSLGLPTQYFGPGTRLTVT.

This clonotype has a count of ten or more. This chain joins TRBV11-2 and TRBJ1-1; tentatively, D is TRBD1 (6 bases). V shed 4 bases and J shed 7 bases, with 19 bases lying between them. Germline-derived CDR1 and CDR2 are SGHAT and FQNNGV. There are 15 residues in the CDR3. The CDR3 nucleotides read TGTGCCAGCAGCTCGCAATCCGGGACACTCTATGAAGCTTTCTTT. It yields the protein CASSSQSGTLYEAFF. The variable domain in full, completed from reference TRBV11-2 and TRBJ1-1, reads EAGVAQSPRYKIIEKRQSVAFWCNPISGHATLYWYQQILGQGPKLLIQFQNNGVVDDSQLPKDRFSAERLKGVDSTLKIQPAKLEDSAVYLCASSSQSGTLYEAFFGQGTRLTVV.

This clonotype was observed many times. The rearrangement joins TRBV12-3 or TRBV12-4 to TRBJ2-5, with 9 nucleotides matching TRBD1. The CDR3 runs 15 residues. V lost 7 bases, J lost 6 bases, and 12 bases stayed unmatched. This CDR3 reads CASTIGGTGLKTQYF. The DNA of the CDR3 is TGTGCCAGCACCATCGGCGGGACAGGGCTTAAGACCCAGTACTTC.

This clonotype was recorded at least ten times. The rearrangement joins TRBV19 to TRBJ2-1; D uncertain. Deletions cut 6 bases from V and 0 bases from J, with 9 bases between. Germline V gene data show CDR1 as LNHDA and CDR2 as SQIVND (reference sequence). This CDR3 spans 14 amino acids. The CDR3 protein is CASSPKSSYNEQFF. The CDR3 DNA reads TGTGCCAGTAGCCCGAAAAGCTCCTACAATGAGCAGTTCTTC.

This clonotype has a count of ten or more. V is TRBV6-2 or TRBV6-3 and J is TRBJ1-5, with TRBD1 matching 8 bases. V dropped 2 bases and J dropped 6; count of bases not matched to a gene: 6. The CDR3 is 15 amino acids. Per germline, CDR1 MNHEY and CDR2 SVGEGT. DNA for the CDR3: TGTGCCAGCAGTTACCAGGGGGCGCGGGGTCAGCCCCAGCATTTT. Encoded protein: CASSYQGARGQPQHF.

This clonotype is labeled medium-sized. DNA of the CDR3: TGTGCCAGCACCCGGACAGGGATGAACACTGAAGCTTTCTTT. Protein: CASTRTGMNTEAFF. V and J are TRBV7-9 and TRBJ1-1; 8 nucleotides line up with TRBD1. V was pared by 7 bases and J by 0 bases, with 4 bases of the junction left unmatched. The CDR3 totals 14 residues. Germline V gives CDR1 SEHNR, CDR2 FQNEAQ (reference sequence).

In its sample, this clonotype was seen a few times. The V call is TRBV7-2, the J call TRBJ1-1; no firm D call. The V end lost 4 bases, the J end lost 4 bases, and 13 bases lay between the germline ends. The CDR3 loop spans 14 amino acids. Per germline, CDR1 SGHTA and CDR2 FQGNSA. CDR3: CASSYSVRGTEAFF. The CDR3 bases are TGTGCCAGCAGCTACAGCGTTAGAGGCACTGAAGCTTTCTTT.

The V gene is TRBV20-1, the J gene TRBJ1-2; D not resolved. This CDR3 spans 13 amino acids. Trimming stripped 1 base from V and 8 bases from J, with 14 bases between. Germline-derived CDR1 and CDR2 are DFQATT and SNEGSKA (reference sequence). The CDR3: CSARVYNTDGYTF. In DNA, the CDR3 is TGCAGTGCTAGAGTATATAATACAGACGGCTACACCTTC.

This clonotype appeared many times. This CDR3 reads CSARVTGGEQYF. The DNA of the CDR3 is TGCAGTGCTAGAGTGACAGGGGGCGAGCAGTACTTC. This chain uses TRBV20-1 with TRBJ2-7; TRBD1 matches 9 bases. The CDR3 contains 12 residues. Germline-derived CDR1 and CDR2 are DFQATT and SNEGSKA (reference sequence). J lost 6 bases, V lost 1 base, and 1 base had no gene match.

This clonotype counts as medium-sized (0.01 to 0.1%). The gene calls are TRBV7-8 and TRBJ2-3; TRBD2 is a possible D gene (6 bases). The germline V and J ends were trimmed by 8 bases and 2 bases, with 8 bases remaining between them. Germline CDR1 is SGHVS and CDR2 is FQNEAQ. The CDR3 contains 12 residues. CDR3 sequence (DNA): TGTGCCAGCGGACTACTCACAGATACGCAGTATTTT. This gives the protein CASGLLTDTQYF.

This clonotype was counted between two and nine times. The chain carries TRBV6-4 and TRBJ1-5; D is uncertain. V lost 3 bases and J 1 base, leaving 4 bases between the germline ends. Germline CDR1 is MRHNA and CDR2 is SNTAGT. CDR3 length equals 13 residues. Here the CDR3 reads CASSEGSNQPQHF. CDR3 DNA sequence: TGTGCCAGCAGTGAGGGAAGCAATCAGCCCCAGCATTTT.

This clonotype turned up a few times. The chain employs TRBV19 and TRBJ2-7; 7 bases align to TRBD2. Germline lookup yields CDR1 LNHDA and CDR2 SQIVND (reference sequence). V lost 5 bases and J lost 3; bases outside the gene matches: 7. CDR3 length: 14 amino acids. CDR3 protein: CASSSQRGLYEQYF. The DNA for the CDR3 is TGTGCCAGTAGTTCCCAGCGGGGCCTCTACGAGCAGTACTTC.

The J gene is TRBJ1-5, the V gene TRBV7-2; D is perhaps TRBD1 (5 bases). The CDR3 sequence is 15 residues long. Germline V lookup: CDR1 SGHTA, CDR2 FQGNSA. Trimming took off 4 bases at V and 3 bases at J, with 13 bases between the two ends. The CDR3 nucleotides read TGTGCCAGCAGCTCTCAGGAGGGGCCCAATCAGCCCCAGCATTTT. Translated: CASSSQEGPNQPQHF.

The rearrangement links TRBV3-1 to TRBJ1-5; D may be TRBD1 (6 bases). The germline V gene has CDR1 LGHDT and CDR2 YNNKEL (reference sequence). The CDR3 has 16 amino acids. The V end lost 6 bases, the J end lost 0 bases, and 15 bases lay between the germline ends. The CDR3 sequence is CASSPGQPYSNQPQHF. DNA of the CDR3: TGTGCCAGCAGTCCTGGACAGCCCTATAGCAATCAGCCCCAGCATTTT.

The count of this clonotype is one. This chain uses TRBV19 with TRBJ1-2; D not resolved. The CDR3 runs to 14 residues. The ends were cut back, 8 bases at V and 4 bases at J, with 17 bases in the middle. Germline assignment: CDR1 LNHDA and CDR2 SQIVND (reference sequence). CDR3 sequence (DNA): TGTGCCAGTGGGTTATCTAAGGGTCTCTATGGCTACACCTTC. This sequence encodes CASGLSKGLYGYTF.

This clonotype turned up a few times. The chain employs TRBV7-9 and TRBJ2-3; no clear D gene. Germline CDR1 and CDR2: SEHNR and FQNEAQ (reference sequence). Trimming left V 5 bases short and J 3 bases short, with 3 bases between. This CDR3 has 11 residues. This CDR3 is CASSRTDTQYF. In nucleotides, the CDR3 is TGTGCCAGCAGCCGTACAGATACGCAGTATTTT.

This clonotype was detected many times. The rearrangement links TRBV10-3 to TRBJ1-4, with D unresolved. Trimming cost V 3 bases and J 11 bases, with 13 bases left between them. In germline, CDR1 is ENHRY, CDR2 SYGVKD. CDR3 length: 13 amino acids. The CDR3 loop is CAISDDSPAKLFF. As DNA, the CDR3 is TGTGCCATCAGTGATGATTCGCCGGCGAAACTGTTTTTT.

This clonotype was recorded at least ten times. The chain carries TRBV29-1 and TRBJ2-5; 9 bases align to TRBD1. Germline lookup yields CDR1 SQVTM and CDR2 ANQGSEA. The CDR3 spans 12 residues. J was trimmed by 9 bases and V by 4 bases; bases with no gene match: 6. The DNA of the CDR3 is TGCAGCGTTGCATCCGGGACAGGGTCCCAGTACTTC. Its protein product is CSVASGTGSQYF.

This clonotype was observed a few times. The chain uses TRBV4-2 and TRBJ1-5, with D tentatively TRBD1 (5 bases). With 0 bases removed from V and 0 bases from J, the gap between germline ends came to 12 bases. Germline CDR1 and CDR2: LGHNA and YNFKEQ. CDR3 length: 17 residues. CDR3 bases: TGTGCCAGCAGCCAAGATGGGGGAGGGTATAGCAATCAGCCCCAGCATTTT. Residues: CASSQDGGGYSNQPQHF.

The chain combines TRBV11-2 with TRBJ1-2; possible D gene TRBD1, 6 bases. Germline V gene data show CDR1 as SGHAT and CDR2 as FQNNGV. CDR3 size: 15 residues. Trimming pared 5 bases from V and 4 bases from J, leaving 17 bases between. CDR3 DNA: TGTGCCAGCAGCGAAACAGGGAGAACTGGCTATGGCTACACCTTC. Its translation is CASSETGRTGYGYTF.

This clonotype was detected many times. The rearrangement links TRBV12-3 or TRBV12-4 to TRBJ2-5, with D unresolved. The CDR3 is made up of 12 amino acids. Trimming shortened V by 10 bases and J by 5 bases, and 14 bases separated the two germline ends. The CDR3 DNA reads TGTGCCACGAGGCGTGGTCTGGAGACCCAGTACTTC. This encodes CATRRGLETQYF.

This clonotype has a count of ten or more. V gene TRBV12-3 or TRBV12-4 combines with J gene TRBJ2-1; weak D call: TRBD2 (6 bases). V was pared by 7 bases and J by 7 bases, with 8 bases between. The CDR3 has 11 residues. The chain's CDR3 is CASTEGNEQFF. The CDR3 DNA reads TGTGCCAGCACGGAGGGAAATGAGCAGTTCTTC.

This clonotype was recorded at least ten times. The chain couples TRBV9 to TRBJ2-6; tentative D call: TRBD2 (5 bases). Deletions cut 0 bases from V and 0 bases from J, with 7 bases between. Germline loops: CDR1 SGDLS, CDR2 YYNGEE. The CDR3 consists of 16 residues. CDR3: CASSVGEGSGANVLTF. For the CDR3, the DNA is TGTGCCAGCAGCGTAGGTGAGGGCTCTGGGGCCAACGTCCTGACTTTC.

Comment on this clonotype: A single base separates this from a much larger clone, so it may be a read error. CDR3 region: CSAREVGDLRQTQYF. Here the CDR3 DNA reads TGCAGTGCTAGAGAGGTGGGGGACTTACGTCAGACCCAGTACTTC. This chain joins TRBV20-1 and TRBJ2-5, with D possibly TRBD2 on 6 matching bases. Germline values: CDR1 DFQATT, CDR2 SNEGSKA (reference sequence). The CDR3 sequence is 15 residues long. V lost 0 bases and J 6 bases, leaving 17 bases between the germline ends.

This clonotype was detected many times. The chain couples TRBV4-1 to TRBJ1-5; the match to TRBD1 covers 7 bases. Germline assignment: CDR1 MGHRA and CDR2 YSYEKL. The CDR3 extends over 17 amino acids. J lost 4 bases, V lost 0 bases, and 9 bases had no gene match. Here the CDR3 DNA reads TGCGCCAGCAGCCAAGAGGTGACCAGGGGGGATAATCAGCCCCAGCATTTT. Translated: CASSQEVTRGDNQPQHF.

This clonotype has at least ten counts. The genes are TRBV18 and TRBJ1-5, with TRBD1 identical over 11 bases. The CDR3 consists of 15 residues. V lost 0 bases to trimming and J lost 7 bases; unmatched junction nucleotides: 2. CDR1 and CDR2 from the germline V gene are KGHSH and LQKENI. CDR3 DNA sequence: TGTGCCAGCTCACCACCCGGACAGGGGGCCCAGCCCCAGCATTTT. Amino acids: CASSPPGQGAQPQHF.